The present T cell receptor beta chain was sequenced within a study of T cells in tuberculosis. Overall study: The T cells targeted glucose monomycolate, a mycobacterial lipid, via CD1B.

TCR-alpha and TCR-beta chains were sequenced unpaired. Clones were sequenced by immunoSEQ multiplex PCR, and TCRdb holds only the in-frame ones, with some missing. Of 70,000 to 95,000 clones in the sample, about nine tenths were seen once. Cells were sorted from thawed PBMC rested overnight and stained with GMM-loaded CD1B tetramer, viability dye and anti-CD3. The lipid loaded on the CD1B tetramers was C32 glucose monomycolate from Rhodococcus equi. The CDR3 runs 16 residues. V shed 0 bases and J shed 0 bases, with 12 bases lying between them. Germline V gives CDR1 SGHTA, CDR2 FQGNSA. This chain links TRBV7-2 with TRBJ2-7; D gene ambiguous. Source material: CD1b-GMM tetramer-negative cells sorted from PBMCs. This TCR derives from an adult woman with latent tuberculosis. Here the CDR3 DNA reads TGTGCCAGCAGCTTAGCCCGACTTCGGAGCTCCTACGAGCAGTACTTC. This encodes CASSLARLRSSYEQYF.